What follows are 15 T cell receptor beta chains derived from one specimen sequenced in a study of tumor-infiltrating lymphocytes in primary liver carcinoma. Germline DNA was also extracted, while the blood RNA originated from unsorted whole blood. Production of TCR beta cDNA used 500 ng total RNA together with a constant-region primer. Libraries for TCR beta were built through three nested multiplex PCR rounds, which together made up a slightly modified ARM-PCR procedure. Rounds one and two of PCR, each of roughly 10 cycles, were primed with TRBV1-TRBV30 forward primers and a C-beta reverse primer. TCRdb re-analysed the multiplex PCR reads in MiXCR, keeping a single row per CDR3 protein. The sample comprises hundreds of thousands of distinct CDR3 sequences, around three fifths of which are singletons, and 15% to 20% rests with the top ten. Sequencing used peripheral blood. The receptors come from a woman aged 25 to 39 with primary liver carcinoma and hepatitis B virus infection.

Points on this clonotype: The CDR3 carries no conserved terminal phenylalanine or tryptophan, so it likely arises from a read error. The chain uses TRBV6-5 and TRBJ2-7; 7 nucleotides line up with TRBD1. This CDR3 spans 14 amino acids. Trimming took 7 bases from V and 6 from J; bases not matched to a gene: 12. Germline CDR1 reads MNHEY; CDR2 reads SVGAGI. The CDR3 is CASKTDRASIEQYS. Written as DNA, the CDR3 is TGTGCCAGCAAAACCGACAGGGCCTCTATCGAGCAGTACTCC.

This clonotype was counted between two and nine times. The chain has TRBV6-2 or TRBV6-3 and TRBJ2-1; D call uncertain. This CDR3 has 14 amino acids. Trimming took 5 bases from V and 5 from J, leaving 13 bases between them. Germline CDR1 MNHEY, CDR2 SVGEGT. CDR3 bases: TGTGCCAGCAGTCCCCGGGCGGTAGACAATGAGCAGTTCTTC. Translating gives CASSPRAVDNEQFF.

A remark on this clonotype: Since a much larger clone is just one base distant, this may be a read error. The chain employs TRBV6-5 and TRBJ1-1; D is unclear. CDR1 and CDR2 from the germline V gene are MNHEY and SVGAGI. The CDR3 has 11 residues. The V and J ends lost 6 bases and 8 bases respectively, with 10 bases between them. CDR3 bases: TGTGCCAGCAGATATGGAACCGAAGCTTTCTTT. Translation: CASRYGTEAFF.

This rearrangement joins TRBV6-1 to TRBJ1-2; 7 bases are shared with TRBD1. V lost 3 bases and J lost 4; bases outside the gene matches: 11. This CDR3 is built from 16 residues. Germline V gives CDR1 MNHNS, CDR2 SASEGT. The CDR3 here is CASSELLHRGSYGYTF. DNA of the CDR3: TGTGCCAGCAGTGAGCTCCTCCACAGGGGAAGCTATGGCTACACCTTC.

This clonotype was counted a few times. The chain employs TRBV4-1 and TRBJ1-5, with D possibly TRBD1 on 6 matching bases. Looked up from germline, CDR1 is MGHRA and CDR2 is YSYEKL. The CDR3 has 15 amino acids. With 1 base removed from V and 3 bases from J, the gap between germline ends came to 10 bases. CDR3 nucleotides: TGCGCCAGCAGCCAAGCCCCAGGGGCCAATCAGCCCCAGCATTTT. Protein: CASSQAPGANQPQHF.

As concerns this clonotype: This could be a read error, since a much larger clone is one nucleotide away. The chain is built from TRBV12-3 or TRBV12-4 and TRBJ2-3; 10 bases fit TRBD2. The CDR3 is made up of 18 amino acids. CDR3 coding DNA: TGTGCCAGCACCGGGACTAGCGCGAGAAGATCCTTCACAGATACGCGGTATTTT. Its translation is CASTGTSARRSFTDTRYF.

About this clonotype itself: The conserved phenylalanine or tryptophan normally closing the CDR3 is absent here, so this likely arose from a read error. The CDR3 sequence: CSVYRDMETQYL. Written as DNA, the CDR3 is TGCAGCGTCTACAGGGATATGGAGACCCAGTACTTA. The chain links TRBV29-1 to TRBJ2-5, with a tentative D call TRBD1 (6 bases). Germline loops: CDR1 SQVTM, CDR2 ANQGSEA. Trimming pared 6 bases from V and 5 bases from J, leaving 13 bases between. The length of the CDR3 is 12 residues.

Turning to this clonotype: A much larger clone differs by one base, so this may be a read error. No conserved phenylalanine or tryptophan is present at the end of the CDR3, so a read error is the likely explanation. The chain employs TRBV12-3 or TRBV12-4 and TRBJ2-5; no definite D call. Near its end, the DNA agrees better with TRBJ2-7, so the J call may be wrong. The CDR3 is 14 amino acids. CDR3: CASSLALGAYEQYL. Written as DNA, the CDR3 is TGTGCCAGCAGTTTAGCGCTAGGAGCCTACGAGCAGTACCTC.

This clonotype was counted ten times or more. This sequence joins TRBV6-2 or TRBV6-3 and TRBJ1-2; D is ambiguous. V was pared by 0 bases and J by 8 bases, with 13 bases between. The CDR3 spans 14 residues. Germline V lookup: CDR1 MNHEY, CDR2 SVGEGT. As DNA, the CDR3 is TGTGCCAGCAGTTACTCCCTCCGAGAAGGCGGCTACACCTTC. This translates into CASSYSLREGGYTF.

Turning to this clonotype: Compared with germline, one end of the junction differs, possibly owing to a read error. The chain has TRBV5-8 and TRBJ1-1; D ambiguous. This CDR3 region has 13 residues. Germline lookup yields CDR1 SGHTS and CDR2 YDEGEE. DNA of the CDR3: TGTGCCAGCAGCCTGGCTGGAGGGTTTGCGGCTTACTTT. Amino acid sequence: CASSLAGGFAAYF.

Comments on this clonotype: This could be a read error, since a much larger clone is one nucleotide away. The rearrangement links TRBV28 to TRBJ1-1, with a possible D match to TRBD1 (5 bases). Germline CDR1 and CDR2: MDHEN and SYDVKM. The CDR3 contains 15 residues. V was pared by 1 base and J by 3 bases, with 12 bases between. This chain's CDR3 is CASSLYRGGDTEAFF. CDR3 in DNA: TGTGCCAGCAGTTTATACCGGGGGGGGGACACTGAAGCTTTCTTT.

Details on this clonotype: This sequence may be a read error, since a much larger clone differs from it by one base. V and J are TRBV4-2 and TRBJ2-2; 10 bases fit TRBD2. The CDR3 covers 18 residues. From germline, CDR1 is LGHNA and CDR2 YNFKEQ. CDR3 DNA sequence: TGTGTCAGCAGCCAAGAGGCTAGCGGGAGACTTAACACCGGGGAGCTGTTTTTT. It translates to CVSSQEASGRLNTGELFF.

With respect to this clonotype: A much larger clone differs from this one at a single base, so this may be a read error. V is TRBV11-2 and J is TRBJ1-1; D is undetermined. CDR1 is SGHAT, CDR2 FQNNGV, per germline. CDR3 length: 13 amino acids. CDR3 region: CASSQVARTGAFF. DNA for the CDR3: TGTGCCAGCAGCCAAGTCGCCCGGACTGGAGCTTTCTTT.

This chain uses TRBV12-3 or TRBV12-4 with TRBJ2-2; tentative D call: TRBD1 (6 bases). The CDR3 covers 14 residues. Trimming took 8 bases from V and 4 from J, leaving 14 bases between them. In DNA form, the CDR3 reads TGTGCCAGCCGGGACATGCTAACCACCGGGGAGCTGTTTTTT. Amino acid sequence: CASRDMLTTGELFF.

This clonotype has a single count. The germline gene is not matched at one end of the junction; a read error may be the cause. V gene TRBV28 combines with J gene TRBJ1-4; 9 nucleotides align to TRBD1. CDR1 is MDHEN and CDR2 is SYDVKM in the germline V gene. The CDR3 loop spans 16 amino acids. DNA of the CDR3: TGTGCCAGCAGCCCGGGACAGGGTTCAACTTATGAAAAACTGTTTTTT. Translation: CASSPGQGSTYEKLFF.